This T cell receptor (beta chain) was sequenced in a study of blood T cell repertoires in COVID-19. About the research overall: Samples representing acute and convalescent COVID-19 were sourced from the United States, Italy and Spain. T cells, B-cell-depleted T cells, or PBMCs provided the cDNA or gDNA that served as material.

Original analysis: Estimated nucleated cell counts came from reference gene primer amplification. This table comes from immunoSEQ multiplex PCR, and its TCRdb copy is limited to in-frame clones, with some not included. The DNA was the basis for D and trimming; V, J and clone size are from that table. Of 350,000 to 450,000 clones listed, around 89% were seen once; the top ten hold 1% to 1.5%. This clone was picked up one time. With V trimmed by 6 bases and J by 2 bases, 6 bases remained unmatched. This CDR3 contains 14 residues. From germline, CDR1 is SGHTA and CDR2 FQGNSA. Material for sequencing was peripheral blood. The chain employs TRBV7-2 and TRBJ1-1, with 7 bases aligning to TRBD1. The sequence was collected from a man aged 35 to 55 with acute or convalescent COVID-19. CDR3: CASRLTGRNTEAFF. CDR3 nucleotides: TGTGCCAGCAGGCTGACAGGGCGCAACACTGAAGCTTTCTTT.